This TCR beta chain was captured by sequencing in a study of shared clonotypes between healthy human individuals. Background on the study: CD4 naive cells filled three plates per donor, CD4 memory three, CD8 naive two and CD8 memory one.

CDR1 is SGDLS, CDR2 YYNGEE, per germline. This CDR3 is 14 amino acids long. V lost 4 bases, J lost 9 bases, and 17 bases lay in between. The table came from immunoSEQ multiplex PCR; TCRdb's copy has only in-frame clones and leaves some out. The sample yields some 790,000 clones, over 55% seen once. The rearrangement joins TRBV9 to TRBJ2-1; a weak D match, TRBD1 (5 bases). Material for sequencing was memory CD4+ T cells sorted from blood. The subset was: CD45RA-negative fraction. The receptor comes from a woman aged 30 to 39 in good health. This CDR3 is CASSRTQGNTEQFF. The DNA of the CDR3 is TGTGCCAGCAGCAGGACGCAGGGAAATACTGAGCAGTTCTTC.